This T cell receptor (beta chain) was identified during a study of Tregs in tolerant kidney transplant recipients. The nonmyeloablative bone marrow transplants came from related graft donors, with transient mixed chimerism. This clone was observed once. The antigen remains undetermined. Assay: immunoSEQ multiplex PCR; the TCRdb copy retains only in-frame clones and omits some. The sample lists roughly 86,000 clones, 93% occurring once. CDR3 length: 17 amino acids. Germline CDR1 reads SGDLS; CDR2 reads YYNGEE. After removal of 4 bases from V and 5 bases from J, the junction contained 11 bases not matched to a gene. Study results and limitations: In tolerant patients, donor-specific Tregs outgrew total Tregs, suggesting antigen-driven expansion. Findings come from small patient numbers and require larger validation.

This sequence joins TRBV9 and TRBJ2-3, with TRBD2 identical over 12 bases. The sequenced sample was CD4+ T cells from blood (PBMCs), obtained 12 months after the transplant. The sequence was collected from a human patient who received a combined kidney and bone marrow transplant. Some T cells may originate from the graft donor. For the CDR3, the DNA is TGTGCCAGCAGCTTTACCCCTAGCGGGAGGGGGGTAGATACGCAGTATTTT. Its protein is CASSFTPSGRGVDTQYF. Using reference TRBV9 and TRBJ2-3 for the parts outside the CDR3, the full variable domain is DSGVTQTPKHLITATGQRVTLRCSPRSGDLSVYWYQQSLDQGLQFLIQYYNGEERAKGNILERFSAQQFPDLHSELNLSSLELGDSALYFCASSFTPSGRGVDTQYFGPGTRLTVL.